Described below is a single T cell receptor (beta chain) sequence and its context. The antigen is undetermined. Generated by immunoSEQ multiplex PCR, the TCRdb table keeps only in-frame clones and is missing some. The table records about 220,000 clones, around nine tenths of them present only once. This sample is drawn from a study of cytomegalovirus exposure and HLA in healthy donors. The length of the CDR3 is 18 residues. Germline V gives CDR1 SGHRS, CDR2 YFSETQ. V gave up 1 base and J gave up 7 bases; unmatched junction bases: 10. The donors were in the roughly 110-subject validation cohort, distinct from the roughly 600-subject first cohort. Study conclusions and caveats: According to reports, the classifier identified cytomegalovirus status with high specificity and sensitivity. Rarity held for most TCR sequences, but there were some public TCRs that occurred in many donors. Clusters of TCRs from the first cohort tended to co-occur in the roughly 120 validation repertoires (as a later analysis found).

The sequence was obtained from a woman aged 18-29 years in good health and CMV-seronegative. The V call is TRBV5-1, the J call TRBJ2-1, with 14 positions matching TRBD2. What was sequenced was PBMCs. This CDR3 reads CASSLSAPGTSGRNEQFF. CDR3 bases: TGCGCCAGCAGCTTGAGCGCCCCCGGGACTAGCGGGAGAAATGAGCAGTTCTTC.